The 27 T cell receptor beta chains listed next were all sequenced from one sample in a study of blood T cell repertoires in COVID-19. Profiled with immunoSEQ multiplex PCR; TCRdb holds only in-frame clones, not every one. The sample holds 390,000 or so clones; around 87% are singletons and the top ten take 10%. Sequencing was performed on peripheral blood. These receptors all come from a woman aged 30 to 39 with COVID-19, enrolled during active disease.

The chain has TRBV7-8 and TRBJ2-7, with TRBD2 matching 7 bases. There are 15 residues in the CDR3. CDR1 and CDR2 from the germline V gene are SGHVS and FQNEAQ. With 0 bases clipped from V and 2 bases from J, the junction kept 4 bases outside the gene matches. The CDR3 loop reads CASSLANLAAYEQYF. CDR3 coding DNA: TGTGCCAGCAGCTTAGCGAACCTAGCGGCCTACGAGCAGTACTTC. The whole variable domain, remainder taken from reference TRBV7-8 and TRBJ2-7, is GAGVSQSPRYKVAKRGQDVALRCDPISGHVSLFWYQQALGQGPEFLTYFQNEAQLDKSGLPSDRFFAERPEGSVSTLKIQRTQQEDSAVYLCASSLANLAAYEQYFGPGTRLTVT.

The chain uses TRBV11-2 and TRBJ2-1; tentatively, D is TRBD2 (6 bases). This CDR3 spans 12 amino acids. Between the trimmed V and J ends, which lost 10 bases and 5 bases, there was a span of 12 bases. Looked up from germline, CDR1 is SGHAT and CDR2 is FQNNGV. The CDR3 is CAIGEDNNEQFF. As DNA, the CDR3 is TGTGCCATCGGGGAGGACAACAATGAGCAGTTCTTC.

The chain uses TRBV25-1 and TRBJ2-7, with D possibly TRBD2 on 6 matching bases. Germline V gene sequence: CDR1 MGHDK, CDR2 SYGVNS. V gave up 8 bases and J gave up 6 bases, with 23 bases separating them. The CDR3 has 15 amino acids. The CDR3 nucleotides read TGTGCCAGCCGCGCCCCCTGGATGGGGCGGGGCGAGCAGTACTTC. Its protein product is CASRAPWMGRGEQYF.

This rearrangement joins TRBV7-2 to TRBJ1-4, with D tentatively TRBD1 (5 bases). Germline CDR1 and CDR2: SGHTA and FQGNSA. CDR3 length: 16 amino acids. V was pared by 6 bases and J by 10 bases, with 24 bases between. DNA for the CDR3: TGTGCCAGCAGTTTCCGGATCGGGAGGGGAGGAGGAAAACTGTTTTTT. It is translated as CASSFRIGRGGGKLFF.

Remarks on this clone: An end of the junction does not agree with germline; a read error may underlie this. The same CDR3 is also encoded by other DNA sequences in this sample. The chain couples TRBV4-1 to TRBJ1-6, with a possible D match to TRBD1 (6 bases). Germline-derived CDR1 and CDR2 are MGHRA and YSYEKL. The CDR3 length is 18 residues. In nucleotides, the CDR3 is TGCGCCAGTAGCCAACGATTCCGGGACAACACCGCTCTTTCACCCCTCCACTTT. Translation: CASSQRFRDNTALSPLHF.

The chain links TRBV4-1 to TRBJ1-5, with a tentative D call TRBD1 (6 bases). The CDR3 consists of 15 residues. Deletions cut 3 bases from V and 5 bases from J, with 14 bases between. Germline V lookup: CDR1 MGHRA, CDR2 YSYEKL. The CDR3 sequence: CASSHPWEGDQPQHF. CDR3 sequence (DNA): TGCGCCAGCAGCCATCCTTGGGAGGGGGATCAGCCCCAGCATTTT.

This chain joins TRBV6-5 and TRBJ2-5; a possible D gene is TRBD1 (5 bases). This CDR3 spans 15 amino acids. Trimming took 6 bases from V and 0 from J, leaving 14 bases between them. Germline V gene data show CDR1 as MNHEY and CDR2 as SVGAGI. Written as DNA, the CDR3 is TGTGCCAGCAGCGCTAACCCAGGGAACCAAGAGACCCAGTACTTC. Protein product: CASSANPGNQETQYF.

The rearrangement uses TRBV7-6 and TRBJ1-1; 7 positions agree with TRBD1. Losses at the gene ends were 6 bases for V and 3 bases for J; bases not matched to a gene: 7. The CDR3 extends over 14 amino acids. Germline V lookup: CDR1 SGHVS, CDR2 FNYEAQ. DNA for the CDR3: TGTGCCAGCAGTTCACAGGGGACGGACACTGAAGCTTTCTTT. Amino acids: CASSSQGTDTEAFF.

The table lists this clone with a few counts. This sequence joins TRBV15 and TRBJ2-1; D not resolved. The germline V and J ends were trimmed by 0 bases and 6 bases, with 15 bases remaining between them. The CDR3 totals 16 residues. The germline V gene has CDR1 LNHNV and CDR2 YYDKDF (reference sequence). CDR3 sequence (DNA): TGTGCCACCAGCAGAGAACTTCCACCACCTCTCAATGAGCAGTTCTTC. Translated: CATSRELPPPLNEQFF.

This chain joins TRBV20-1 and TRBJ2-2; the D gene could be TRBD1 or TRBD2 (6 bases each). The CDR3 consists of 15 residues. With 3 bases removed from V and 0 bases from J, the gap between germline ends came to 11 bases. The V gene's germline CDR1 is DFQATT and CDR2 SNEGSKA (reference sequence). The CDR3 nucleotides are TGCAGTGCTAGTGGGGGGACAACGAACACCGGGGAGCTGTTTTTT. Translated, it gives CSASGGTTNTGELFF.

The chain recombines TRBV12-3 or TRBV12-4 with TRBJ1-1; the match to TRBD1 covers 7 bases. The CDR3 is 13 residues long. V lost 2 bases, J lost 7 bases, and 4 bases stayed unmatched. The CDR3 loop is CASSLQQGNEAFF. The CDR3 coding sequence is TGTGCCAGCAGTTTACAACAGGGGAATGAAGCTTTCTTT.

The V gene is TRBV6-5, the J gene TRBJ2-1; D possibly corresponds to TRBD2 (5 bases). Trimming removed 4 bases at V and 2 bases at J, with 15 bases between. The CDR3 runs to 16 residues. Germline V lookup: CDR1 MNHEY, CDR2 SVGAGI. CDR3 sequence: CASSFRRTGTYNEQFF. The CDR3 DNA sequence: TGTGCCAGCAGTTTCCGTCGGACTGGTACCTACAATGAGCAGTTCTTC.

The rearrangement joins TRBV5-8 to TRBJ2-7; 8 nucleotides agree with TRBD2. The length of the CDR3 is 15 residues. J lost 5 bases, V lost 0 bases, and 7 bases had no gene match. Germline V lookup: CDR1 SGHTS, CDR2 YDEGEE. DNA of the CDR3: TGTGCCAGCAGCTTGGTGATGGGACTAGTCCACGAGCAGTACTTC. Protein sequence: CASSLVMGLVHEQYF.

This clone was observed a handful of times. This rearrangement joins TRBV7-8 to TRBJ2-7, with 13 bases aligning to TRBD2. Germline values: CDR1 SGHVS, CDR2 FQNEAQ. Trimming cost V 4 bases and J 4 bases; bases outside gene matches: 7. This CDR3 has 16 residues. The CDR3 is CASSSWTSGSPYEQYF. The CDR3 DNA sequence: TGTGCCAGCAGCTCCTGGACTAGCGGGAGCCCATACGAGCAGTACTTC.

This sequence joins TRBV4-3 and TRBJ2-7; TRBD1 might be the D (6 bases). The CDR3 contains 16 residues. Germline CDR1 LGHNA, CDR2 YSLEER. V was pared by 0 bases and J by 4 bases, with 16 bases between. The CDR3 region has the DNA TGCGCCAGCAGCCAAGAAGGGGGTGGCCGAGGATACGAGCAGTACTTC. This gives the protein CASSQEGGGRGYEQYF.

V is TRBV9 and J is TRBJ2-1, with TRBD2 identical over 8 bases. The CDR3 covers 17 residues. The germline V gene encodes CDR1 SGDLS and CDR2 YYNGEE. The V gene end was trimmed by 0 bases and the J gene end by 6 bases; junction bases not matched to a gene: 11. The CDR3 sequence: CASSVVTGTSLFNEQFF. CDR3 DNA: TGTGCCAGCAGCGTAGTGACCGGGACTAGTTTATTCAATGAGCAGTTCTTC. The full variable domain, rest sourced from reference TRBV9 and TRBJ2-1, is DSGVTQTPKHLITATGQRVTLRCSPRSGDLSVYWYQQSLDQGLQFLIQYYNGEERAKGNILERFSAQQFPDLHSELNLSSLELGDSALYFCASSVVTGTSLFNEQFFGPGTRLTVL.

The CDR3: CASRPTGSSYNEQFF. In DNA form, the CDR3 reads TGTGCCAGCAGACCGACGGGTAGCTCCTACAATGAGCAGTTCTTC. The gene calls are TRBV27 and TRBJ2-1, with unresolved D. Germline V gives CDR1 MNHEY, CDR2 SMNVEV (reference sequence). This CDR3 spans 15 amino acids. V lost 6 bases and J lost 0, with 12 bases in between.

This chain connects TRBV5-4 to TRBJ2-5; 12 nucleotides line up with TRBD2. CDR3 length equals 16 residues. Per germline, CDR1 SGHNT and CDR2 YYREEE (reference sequence). V lost 4 bases and J lost 1; bases outside the gene matches: 5. The CDR3 region is CASSPGLAGFQETQYF. The CDR3 DNA follows: TGTGCCAGCAGCCCGGGACTAGCGGGCTTCCAAGAGACCCAGTACTTC.

The rearrangement joins TRBV29-1 to TRBJ1-1; no reliable D call. This CDR3 is built from 13 residues. Between the trimmed V and J ends, which lost 6 bases and 0 bases, there was a span of 11 bases. Looked up from germline, CDR1 is SQVTM and CDR2 is ANQGSEA. CDR3 residues: CSVGSGLNTEAFF. As DNA, the CDR3 is TGCAGCGTCGGGTCGGGGTTGAACACTGAAGCTTTCTTT.

This clone was found once. V usage is TRBV18 and J usage is TRBJ1-2, with D unresolved. CDR3 length equals 15 residues. Germline CDR1 and CDR2: KGHSH and LQKENI. V lost 2 bases and J lost 4, with 14 bases in between. The CDR3 bases are TGTGCCAGCTCACCAAGGGCGGAGGACTTCTATGGCTACACCTTC. It is translated as CASSPRAEDFYGYTF. The full variable domain, its missing parts supplied by reference TRBV18 and TRBJ1-2, is NAGVMQNPRHLVRRRGQEARLRCSPMKGHSHVYWYRQLPEEGLKFMVYLQKENIIDESGMPKERFSAEFPKEGPSILRIQQVVRGDSAAYFCASSPRAEDFYGYTFGSGTRLTVV.

As concerns this clone: This sample also contains other DNA sequences that code for the same CDR3. The chain employs TRBV5-1 and TRBJ2-3; TRBD1 matches 9 bases. The V and J ends lost 0 bases and 4 bases, in that order; junction bases with no gene match: 0. The CDR3 spans 14 residues. Germline CDR1 SGHRS, CDR2 YFSETQ. CDR3 sequence reads: CASSLGQGADTQYF. The CDR3 DNA sequence: TGCGCCAGCAGCTTGGGACAGGGGGCAGATACGCAGTATTTT.

This chain links TRBV28 with TRBJ2-7; 7 bases are a match to TRBD2. CDR3 length: 13 amino acids. Germline CDR1 and CDR2: MDHEN and SYDVKM. V dropped 2 bases and J dropped 4; count of bases not matched to a gene: 2. The DNA of the CDR3 is TGTGCCAGCAGTTTAGCGGGAGCGTACGAGCAGTACTTC. Encoded protein: CASSLAGAYEQYF.

This chain joins TRBV12-5 and TRBJ2-1; D may be TRBD2 (6 bases). The CDR3 is made up of 15 amino acids. The germline gives CDR1 LGHNT, CDR2 FRNRAP. V lost 2 bases and J lost 7, with 15 bases in between. The CDR3 DNA sequence: TGTGCTAGTGGTTTGAGGGCCCTCAGCGGGAATGAGCAGTTCTTC. Its protein is CASGLRALSGNEQFF.

This clone was seen just once. This sequence joins TRBV14 and TRBJ2-1; 12 nucleotides agree with TRBD2. Germline CDR1 and CDR2: SGHDN and FVKESK. This CDR3 spans 17 amino acids. Trimming cost V 4 bases and J 7 bases; bases outside gene matches: 11. CDR3 nucleotide sequence: TGTGCCAGCAGCCTCAGGCAAGGACTAGCGGGAAGGAATGAGCAGTTCTTC. Encoded protein: CASSLRQGLAGRNEQFF.

The V gene is TRBV20-1, the J gene TRBJ1-5, with TRBD1 as a possible D gene (5 bases). The CDR3 consists of 14 residues. Germline CDR1 is DFQATT and CDR2 is SNEGSKA (reference sequence). V was clipped by 3 bases and J by 9 bases, with 18 bases between them. DNA of the CDR3: TGCAGTGCTAGTTCGGCCCTTAGGGGTGTGCCCCAGCATTTT. Protein: CSASSALRGVPQHF.

The count of this clone is one. The rearrangement links TRBV3-1 (or the pseudogene TRBV3-2) to TRBJ2-7; TRBD2 matches 8 bases. This CDR3 has 15 amino acids. Germline CDR1 LGHDT, CDR2 YNNKEL (reference sequence). With 3 bases clipped from V and 5 bases from J, the junction kept 9 bases outside the gene matches. For the CDR3, the DNA is TGTGCCAGCAGCCAGTTCGGGGCGGGGGGTCACGAGCAGTACTTC. Its protein is CASSQFGAGGHEQYF.

V gene TRBV5-6 combines with J gene TRBJ2-7, with a tentative D call TRBD1 (6 bases). CDR1 and CDR2 (germline): SGHDT, YYEEEE. The CDR3 has 14 amino acids. V was pared by 5 bases and J by 6 bases, with 18 bases between. The CDR3, as DNA: TGTGCCAGCAGACAACAGGGCCCTCTAAGCGAGCAGTACTTC. Protein product: CASRQQGPLSEQYF.